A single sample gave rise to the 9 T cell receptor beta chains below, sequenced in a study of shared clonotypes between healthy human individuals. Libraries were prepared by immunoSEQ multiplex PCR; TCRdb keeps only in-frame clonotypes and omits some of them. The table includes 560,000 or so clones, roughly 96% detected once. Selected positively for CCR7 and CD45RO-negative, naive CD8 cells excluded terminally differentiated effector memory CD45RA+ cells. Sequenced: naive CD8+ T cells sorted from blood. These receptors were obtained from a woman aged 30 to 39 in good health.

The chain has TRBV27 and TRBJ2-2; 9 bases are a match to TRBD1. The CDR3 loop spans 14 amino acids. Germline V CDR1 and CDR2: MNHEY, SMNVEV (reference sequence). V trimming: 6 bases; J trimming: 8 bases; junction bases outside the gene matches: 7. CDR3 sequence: CASRHLQGAGELFF. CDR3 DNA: TGTGCCAGCAGGCATCTACAGGGGGCGGGGGAGCTGTTTTTT.

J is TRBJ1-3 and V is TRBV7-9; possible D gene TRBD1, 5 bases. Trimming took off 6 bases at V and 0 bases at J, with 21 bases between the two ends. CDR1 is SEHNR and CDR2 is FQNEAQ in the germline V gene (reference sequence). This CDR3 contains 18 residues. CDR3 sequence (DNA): TGTGCCAGCAGACCGAACCGTCAGGGTCCTAGCTCTGGAAACACCATATATTTT. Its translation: CASRPNRQGPSSGNTIYF.

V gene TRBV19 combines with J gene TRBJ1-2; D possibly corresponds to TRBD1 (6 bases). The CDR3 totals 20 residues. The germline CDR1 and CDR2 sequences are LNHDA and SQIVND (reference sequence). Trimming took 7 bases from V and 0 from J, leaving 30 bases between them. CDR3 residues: CASNRGQEVGVNQANYGYTF. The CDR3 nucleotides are TGTGCCAGTAATCGGGGGCAGGAAGTCGGAGTCAATCAAGCTAACTATGGCTACACCTTC.

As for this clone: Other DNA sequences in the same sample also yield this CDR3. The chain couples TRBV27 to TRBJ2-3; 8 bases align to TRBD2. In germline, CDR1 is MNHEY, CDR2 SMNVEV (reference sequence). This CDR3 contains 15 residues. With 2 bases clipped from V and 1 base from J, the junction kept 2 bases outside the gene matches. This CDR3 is CASSLLAGRTDTQYF. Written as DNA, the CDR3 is TGTGCCAGCAGTTTACTAGCGGGTCGCACAGATACGCAGTATTTT.

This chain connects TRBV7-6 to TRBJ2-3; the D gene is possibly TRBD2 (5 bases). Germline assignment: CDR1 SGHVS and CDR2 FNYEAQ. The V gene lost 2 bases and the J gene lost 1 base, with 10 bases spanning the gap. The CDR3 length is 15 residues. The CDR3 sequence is CASSLLQRGTDTQYF. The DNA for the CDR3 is TGTGCCAGCAGCTTATTGCAGAGGGGCACAGATACGCAGTATTTT.

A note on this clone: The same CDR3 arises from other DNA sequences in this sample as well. The CDR3 DNA reads TGTGCCAGCAGCCCTCGCTCCTACAATGAGCAGTTCTTC. It is translated as CASSPRSYNEQFF. V and J are TRBV7-9 and TRBJ2-1; no reliable D call. The CDR3 consists of 13 residues. Germline lookup yields CDR1 SEHNR and CDR2 FQNEAQ (reference sequence). Trimming stripped 5 bases from V and 0 bases from J, with 5 bases between.

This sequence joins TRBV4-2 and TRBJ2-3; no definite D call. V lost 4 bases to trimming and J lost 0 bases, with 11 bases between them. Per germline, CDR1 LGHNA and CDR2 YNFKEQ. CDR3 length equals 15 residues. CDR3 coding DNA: TGTGCCAGCAGCCCGCGACCGGCAAGCACAGATACGCAGTATTTT. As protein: CASSPRPASTDTQYF.

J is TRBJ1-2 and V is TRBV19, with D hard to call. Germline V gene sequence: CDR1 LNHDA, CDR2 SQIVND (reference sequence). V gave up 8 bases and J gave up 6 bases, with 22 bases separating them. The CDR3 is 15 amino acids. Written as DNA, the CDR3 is TGTGCCAGTCTGTCAGTGGACCTGCGGACGAATGGCTACACCTTC. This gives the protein CASLSVDLRTNGYTF.

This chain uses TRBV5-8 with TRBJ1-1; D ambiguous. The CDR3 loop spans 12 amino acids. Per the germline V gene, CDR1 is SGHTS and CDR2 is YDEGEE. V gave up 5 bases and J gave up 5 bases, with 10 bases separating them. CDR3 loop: CASSNPGTEAFF. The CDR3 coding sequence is TGTGCCAGCAGTAATCCCGGGACTGAAGCTTTCTTT.